Presented here are 15 T cell receptor beta chains from one specimen sequenced in a study of cytomegalovirus exposure and HLA in healthy donors. This table comes from immunoSEQ multiplex PCR, and its TCRdb copy is limited to in-frame clones, with some not included. The data contain some 130,000 clones, approximately 87% of them singletons. What was sequenced was PBMCs. These receptors were taken from a woman between 18 and 29 years old in good health and CMV-seropositive.

The genes are TRBV15 and TRBJ1-5; TRBD1 might be the D (6 bases). The CDR3 is 18 amino acids. CDR1 and CDR2 from the germline V gene are LNHNV and YYDKDF (reference sequence). Trimming cost V 1 base and J 2 bases, with 18 bases left between them. CDR3 bases: TGTGCCACCAGCAGAGTACAGGGCTTTCGGTTGGGCAATCAGCCCCAGCATTTT. Translation: CATSRVQGFRLGNQPQHF.

V usage is TRBV5-8 and J usage is TRBJ1-4, with D possibly matching TRBD1 (5 bases). CDR3 length equals 15 residues. V was clipped by 0 bases and J by 4 bases, with 10 bases between them. CDR1 and CDR2 from the germline V gene are SGHTS and YDEGEE. As DNA, the CDR3 is TGTGCCAGCAGCTTGGTTCACAGGAGTAATGAAAAACTGTTTTTT. Translation gives CASSLVHRSNEKLFF.

This clone has a handful of counts. Other DNA sequences in this specimen translate into the identical CDR3. The CDR3 protein is CASSRTVNQPQHF. Written as DNA, the CDR3 is TGTGCCAGCAGCCGGACAGTCAATCAGCCCCAGCATTTT. V is TRBV6-5 and J is TRBJ1-5; tentatively, D is TRBD1 (6 bases). Germline-derived CDR1 and CDR2 are MNHEY and SVGAGI. Trimming took off 6 bases at V and 3 bases at J, with 9 bases between the two ends. The CDR3 runs 13 residues.

This rearrangement joins TRBV4-1 to TRBJ1-3; D remains ambiguous. Germline V CDR1 and CDR2: MGHRA, YSYEKL. CDR3 length: 17 residues. V lost 1 base and J lost 0, with 13 bases in between. In DNA, the CDR3 is TGCGCCAGCAGCCAAGTCCCGCCGGGGAACTCTGGAAACACCATATATTTT. Translation: CASSQVPPGNSGNTIYF.

The gene calls are TRBV6-5 and TRBJ1-6; 8 bases are shared with TRBD1. This CDR3 region has 14 residues. Germline V gene lookup returns CDR1 MNHEY and CDR2 SVGAGI. Trimming removed 6 bases from V and 13 bases from J; junction bases left unmatched: 11. As DNA, the CDR3 is TGTGCCAGCAGCCGATCCGGGACAGGCCCTCCCCTCCACTTT. Translating gives CASSRSGTGPPLHF.

This chain connects TRBV6-6 to TRBJ2-1; 9 bases are a match to TRBD2. This CDR3 is built from 15 residues. Trimming took 7 bases from V and 2 from J; bases not matched to a gene: 6. Germline V CDR1 and CDR2: MNHNY, SVGAGI (reference sequence). Here the CDR3 reads CASTEGLAPYNEQFF. The CDR3 nucleotides are TGTGCCAGCACCGAGGGACTAGCCCCCTACAATGAGCAGTTCTTC.

The chain couples TRBV4-3 to TRBJ1-2; 7 nucleotides match TRBD1. This CDR3 has 15 residues. Germline CDR1 and CDR2: LGHNA and YSLEER. After removal of 0 bases from V and 6 bases from J, the junction contained 7 bases not matched to a gene. CDR3: CASSQDQQGVNGYTF. The CDR3 nucleotides read TGCGCCAGCAGCCAAGATCAGCAGGGGGTGAATGGCTACACCTTC.

The chain employs TRBV18 and TRBJ2-3, with D unclear. This CDR3 has 16 residues. Germline V gene sequence: CDR1 KGHSH, CDR2 LQKENI. The V end was cut by 3 bases, the J end by 4 bases, with 17 bases between. The DNA for the CDR3 is TGTGCCAGCTCACCGCTTTTATCAGGCTCCGCAGATACGCAGTATTTT. Encoded protein: CASSPLLSGSADTQYF.

The chain couples TRBV7-3 to TRBJ2-2; D gene uncertain. V was clipped by 4 bases and J by 6 bases, with 9 bases between them. The CDR3 spans 13 residues. The germline CDR1 and CDR2 sequences are SGHTA and FQGTGA. CDR3 in amino acids: CASSSGSPGELFF. The CDR3 DNA is TGTGCCAGCAGCTCCGGGTCCCCCGGGGAGCTGTTTTTT.

In DNA form, the CDR3 reads TGTGCCAGCAGCTTGGGTGACGGGGGGGCCATCTACAATGAGCAGTTCTTC. It encodes CASSLGDGGAIYNEQFF. This chain joins TRBV5-4 and TRBJ2-1, with 8 bases that match TRBD2. CDR1 and CDR2 (germline): SGHNT, YYREEE (reference sequence). V was clipped by 0 bases and J by 3 bases; unmatched bases: 8. CDR3 size: 17 residues.

CDR3 protein: CASSPLDSGNTIYF. The CDR3 DNA sequence: TGTGCCAGCTCACCTTTAGACTCTGGAAACACCATATATTTT. The chain uses TRBV18 and TRBJ1-3; D unclear. The CDR3 covers 14 residues. Germline V gene sequence: CDR1 KGHSH, CDR2 LQKENI. The germline V and J ends were trimmed by 3 bases and 0 bases, with 6 bases remaining between them.

The count of this clone is one. The chain joins TRBV5-4 to TRBJ2-6, with 9 bases matching TRBD2. Trimming removed 7 bases from V and 3 bases from J; junction bases left unmatched: 14. Germline CDR1 SGHNT, CDR2 YYREEE (reference sequence). This CDR3 comprises 18 residues. In DNA, the CDR3 is TGTGCCAGCGCTGCCCTGACTAGCGGTCGGCGTGGGGCCAACGTCCTGACTTTC. It translates to CASAALTSGRRGANVLTF. Looking up the rest from reference TRBV5-4 and TRBJ2-6 gives the full variable domain: ETGVTQSPTHLIKTRGQQVTLRCSSQSGHNTVSWYQQALGQGPQFIFQYYREEENGRGNFPPRFSGLQFPNYSSELNVNALELDDSALYLCASAALTSGRRGANVLTFGAGSRLTVL.

The chain combines TRBV12-5 with TRBJ1-1; D is unresolved. CDR1 is LGHNT and CDR2 is FRNRAP in the germline V gene. The CDR3 consists of 14 residues. The germline V and J ends were trimmed by 6 bases and 0 bases, with 11 bases remaining between them. The CDR3 nucleotides are TGTGCTAGTGGGCCGAGACTCTTGAACACTGAAGCTTTCTTT. Protein product: CASGPRLLNTEAFF.

The CDR3 nucleotides are TGTGCCAGCAGTGAAGGCACTAGCGGGGGACATGAGCAGTTCTTC. This codes for CASSEGTSGGHEQFF. The chain combines TRBV6-1 with TRBJ2-1; 11 bases fit TRBD2. The germline gives CDR1 MNHNS, CDR2 SASEGT. V dropped 1 base and J dropped 8; count of bases not matched to a gene: 4. The CDR3 runs 15 residues.

The DNA of the CDR3 is TGTGCCAGCAGCTTAGGTCGGGGGAGTCACAATGAGCAGTTCTTC. It yields the protein CASSLGRGSHNEQFF. This rearrangement joins TRBV7-9 to TRBJ2-1; D is possibly TRBD2 (6 bases). The ends were cut back, 1 base at V and 5 bases at J, with 12 bases in the middle. Germline CDR1 and CDR2: SEHNR and FQNEAQ (reference sequence). CDR3 size: 15 residues.